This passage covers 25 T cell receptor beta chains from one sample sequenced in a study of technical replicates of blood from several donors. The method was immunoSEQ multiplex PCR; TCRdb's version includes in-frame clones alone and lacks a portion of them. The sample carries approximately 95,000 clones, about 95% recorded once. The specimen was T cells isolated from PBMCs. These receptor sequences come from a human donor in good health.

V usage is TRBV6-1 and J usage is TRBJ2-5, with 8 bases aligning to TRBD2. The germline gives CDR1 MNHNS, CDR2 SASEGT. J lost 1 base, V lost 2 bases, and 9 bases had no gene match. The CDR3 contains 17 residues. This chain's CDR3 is CASSENRAGVGQETQYF. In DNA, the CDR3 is TGTGCCAGCAGTGAAAACCGAGCGGGAGTCGGCCAAGAGACCCAGTACTTC.

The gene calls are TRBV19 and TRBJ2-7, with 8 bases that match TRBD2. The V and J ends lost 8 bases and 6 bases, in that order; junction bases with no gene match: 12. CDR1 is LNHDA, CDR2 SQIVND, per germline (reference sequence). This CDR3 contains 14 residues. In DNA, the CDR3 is TGTGCCAGTTTTGATGGATCGGGAGGGAGCGAGCAGTACTTC. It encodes CASFDGSGGSEQYF.

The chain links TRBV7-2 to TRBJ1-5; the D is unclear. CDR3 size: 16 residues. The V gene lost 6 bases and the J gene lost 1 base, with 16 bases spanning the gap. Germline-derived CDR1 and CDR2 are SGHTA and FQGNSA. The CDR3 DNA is TGTGCCAGCAGTCCAGACTGGTCGGGGAGCAATCAGCCCCAGCATTTT. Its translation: CASSPDWSGSNQPQHF.

CDR3 in amino acids: CASGDREVSGANVLTF. The CDR3 nucleotides are TGCGCCAGCGGGGACAGGGAGGTCTCTGGGGCCAACGTCCTGACTTTC. The chain employs TRBV5-1 and TRBJ2-6; 9 nucleotides line up with TRBD1. Germline trimming cut 7 bases from V and 0 bases from J; bases unmatched to any gene: 5. The CDR3 spans 16 residues. Germline CDR1 and CDR2: SGHRS and YFSETQ.

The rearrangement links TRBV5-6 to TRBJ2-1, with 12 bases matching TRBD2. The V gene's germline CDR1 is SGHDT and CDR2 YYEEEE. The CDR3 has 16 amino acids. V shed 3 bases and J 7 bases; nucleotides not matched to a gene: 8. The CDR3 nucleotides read TGTGCCAGCAGCTCCCTAGCGGGAGGGCCGGCGAATGAGCAGTTCTTC. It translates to CASSSLAGGPANEQFF.

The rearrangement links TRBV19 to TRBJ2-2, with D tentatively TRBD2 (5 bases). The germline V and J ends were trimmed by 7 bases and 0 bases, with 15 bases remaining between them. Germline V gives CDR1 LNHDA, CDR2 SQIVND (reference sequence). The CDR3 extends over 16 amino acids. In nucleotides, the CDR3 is TGTGCCAGTACCCCCCCGGGAAACGCGAACACCGGGGAGCTGTTTTTT. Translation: CASTPPGNANTGELFF.

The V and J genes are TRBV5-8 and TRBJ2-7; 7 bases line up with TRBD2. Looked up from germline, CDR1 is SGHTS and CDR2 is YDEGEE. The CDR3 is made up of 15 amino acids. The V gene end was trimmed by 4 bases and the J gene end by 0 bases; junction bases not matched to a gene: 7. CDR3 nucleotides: TGTGCCAGCAGCCCGAATAGCGGGTACTCCTACGAGCAGTACTTC. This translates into CASSPNSGYSYEQYF. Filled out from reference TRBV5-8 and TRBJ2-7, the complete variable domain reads EAGVTQSPTHLIKTRGQQATLRCSPISGHTSVYWYQQALGLGLQFLLWYDEGEERNRGNFPPRFSGRQFPNYSSELNVNALELEDSALYLCASSPNSGYSYEQYFGPGTRLTVT.

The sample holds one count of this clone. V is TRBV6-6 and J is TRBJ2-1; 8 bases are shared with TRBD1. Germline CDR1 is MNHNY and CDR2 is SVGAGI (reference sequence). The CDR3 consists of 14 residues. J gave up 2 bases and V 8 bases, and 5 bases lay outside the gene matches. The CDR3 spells CASSGGLTYNEQFF. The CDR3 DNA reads TGTGCCAGCTCAGGGGGCCTAACCTACAATGAGCAGTTCTTC.

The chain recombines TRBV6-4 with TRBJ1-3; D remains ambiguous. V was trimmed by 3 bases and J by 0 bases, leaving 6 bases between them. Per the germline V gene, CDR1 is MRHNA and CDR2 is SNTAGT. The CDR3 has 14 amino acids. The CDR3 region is CASSEIASGNTIYF. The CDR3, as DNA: TGTGCCAGCAGTGAGATAGCCTCTGGAAACACCATATATTTT.

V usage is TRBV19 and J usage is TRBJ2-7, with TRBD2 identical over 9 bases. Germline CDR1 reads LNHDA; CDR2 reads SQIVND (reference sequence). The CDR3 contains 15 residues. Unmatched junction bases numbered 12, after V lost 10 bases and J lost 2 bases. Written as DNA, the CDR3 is TGTGCCACCGGCGAACCGGGACTAGCCCCCTACGAGCAGTACTTC. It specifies CATGEPGLAPYEQYF.

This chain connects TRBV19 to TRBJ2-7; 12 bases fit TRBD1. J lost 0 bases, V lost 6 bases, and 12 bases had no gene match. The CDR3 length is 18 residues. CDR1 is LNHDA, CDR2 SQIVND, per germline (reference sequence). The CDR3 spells CASSGPGQGANSSYEQYF. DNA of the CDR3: TGTGCCAGTAGCGGTCCGGGACAGGGGGCGAATAGCTCCTACGAGCAGTACTTC.

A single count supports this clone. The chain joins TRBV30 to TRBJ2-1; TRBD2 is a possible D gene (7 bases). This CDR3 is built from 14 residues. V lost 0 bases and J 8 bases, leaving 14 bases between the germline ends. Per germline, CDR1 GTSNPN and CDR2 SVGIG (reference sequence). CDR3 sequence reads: CAWSVGGAWDEQFF. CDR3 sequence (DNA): TGTGCCTGGAGTGTAGGGGGGGCTTGGGATGAGCAGTTCTTC.

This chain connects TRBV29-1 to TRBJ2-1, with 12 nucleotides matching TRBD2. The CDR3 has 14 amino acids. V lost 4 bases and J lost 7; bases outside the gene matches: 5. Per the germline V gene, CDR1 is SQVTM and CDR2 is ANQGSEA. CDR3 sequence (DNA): TGCAGCGTTGTGACTAGCGGGAGAAGGAATGAGCAGTTCTTC. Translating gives CSVVTSGRRNEQFF.

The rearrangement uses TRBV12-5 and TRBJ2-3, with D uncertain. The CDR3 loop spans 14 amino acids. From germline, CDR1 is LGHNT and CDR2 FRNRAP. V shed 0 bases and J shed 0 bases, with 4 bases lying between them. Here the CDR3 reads CASGLVISTDTQYF. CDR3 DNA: TGTGCTAGTGGTTTGGTTATCAGCACAGATACGCAGTATTTT.

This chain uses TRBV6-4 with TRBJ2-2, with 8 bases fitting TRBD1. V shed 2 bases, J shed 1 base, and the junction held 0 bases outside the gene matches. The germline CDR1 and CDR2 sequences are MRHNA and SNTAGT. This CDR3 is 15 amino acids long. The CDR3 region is CASSDGTGNTGELFF. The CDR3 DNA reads TGTGCCAGCAGTGACGGGACAGGGAACACCGGGGAGCTGTTTTTT.

CDR3: CAIRPGQGINTEAFF. The CDR3 bases are TGTGCCATCAGACCGGGACAGGGGATAAACACTGAAGCTTTCTTT. The chain links TRBV10-3 to TRBJ1-1; TRBD1 aligns across 10 bases. Losses at the gene ends were 6 bases for V and 2 bases for J; bases not matched to a gene: 6. Germline assignment: CDR1 ENHRY and CDR2 SYGVKD. This CDR3 contains 15 residues.

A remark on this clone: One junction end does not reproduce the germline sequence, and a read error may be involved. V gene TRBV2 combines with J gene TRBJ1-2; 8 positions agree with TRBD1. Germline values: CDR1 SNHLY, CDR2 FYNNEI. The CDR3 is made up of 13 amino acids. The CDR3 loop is CASSATGDPSGSF. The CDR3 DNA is TGTGCCAGCAGCGCGACAGGGGACCCGTCGGGGTCCTTC.

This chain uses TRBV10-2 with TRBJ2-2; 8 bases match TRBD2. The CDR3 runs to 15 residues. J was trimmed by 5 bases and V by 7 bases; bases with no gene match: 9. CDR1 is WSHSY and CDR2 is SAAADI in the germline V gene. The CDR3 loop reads CASIFGRGGTGELFF. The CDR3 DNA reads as TGCGCCAGCATCTTCGGGAGGGGGGGAACCGGGGAGCTGTTTTTT.

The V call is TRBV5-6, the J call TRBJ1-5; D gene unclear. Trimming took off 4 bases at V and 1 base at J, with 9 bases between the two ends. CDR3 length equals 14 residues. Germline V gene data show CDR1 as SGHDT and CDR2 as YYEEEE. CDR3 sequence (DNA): TGTGCCAGCAGCATTGCGGGGAGCAATCAGCCCCAGCATTTT. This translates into CASSIAGSNQPQHF.

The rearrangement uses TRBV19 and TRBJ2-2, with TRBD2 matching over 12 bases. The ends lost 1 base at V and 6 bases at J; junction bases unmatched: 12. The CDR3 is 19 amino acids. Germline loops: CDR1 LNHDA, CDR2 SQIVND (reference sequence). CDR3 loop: CASSIVVLAGGPMAGELFF. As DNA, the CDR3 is TGTGCCAGTAGTATAGTAGTTCTAGCGGGAGGGCCGATGGCCGGGGAGCTGTTTTTT.

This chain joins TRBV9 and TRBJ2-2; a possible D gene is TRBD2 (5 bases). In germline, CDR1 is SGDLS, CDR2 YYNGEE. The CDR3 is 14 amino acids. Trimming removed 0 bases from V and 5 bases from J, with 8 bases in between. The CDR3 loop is CASSVGGMTGELFF. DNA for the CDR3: TGTGCCAGCAGCGTAGGAGGGATGACCGGGGAGCTGTTTTTT.

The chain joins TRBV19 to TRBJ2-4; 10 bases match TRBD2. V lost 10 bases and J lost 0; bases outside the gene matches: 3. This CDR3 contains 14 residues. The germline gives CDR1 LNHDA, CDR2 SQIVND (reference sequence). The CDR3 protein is CATRLAGAKNIQYF. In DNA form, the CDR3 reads TGTGCCACCCGACTAGCGGGAGCCAAAAACATTCAGTACTTC.

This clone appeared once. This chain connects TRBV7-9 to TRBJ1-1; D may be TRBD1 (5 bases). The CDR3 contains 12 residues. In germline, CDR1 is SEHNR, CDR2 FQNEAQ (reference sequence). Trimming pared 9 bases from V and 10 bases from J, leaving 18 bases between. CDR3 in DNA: TGTGCCAGTGAATGGGGGGGGGTAGGAGCTTTCTTT. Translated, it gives CASEWGGVGAFF.

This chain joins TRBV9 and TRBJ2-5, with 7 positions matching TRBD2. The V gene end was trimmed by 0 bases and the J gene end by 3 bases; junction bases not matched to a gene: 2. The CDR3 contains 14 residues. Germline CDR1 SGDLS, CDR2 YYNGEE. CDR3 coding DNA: TGTGCCAGCAGCGTAGGGGGAGGGGAAGAGACCCAGTACTTC. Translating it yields CASSVGGGEETQYF.

This CDR3 is CASQRREGSYEQYF. DNA of the CDR3: TGTGCCAGCCAGCGGAGGGAGGGCTCCTACGAGCAGTACTTC. The chain joins TRBV19 to TRBJ2-7; 7 nucleotides agree with TRBD2. The CDR3 contains 14 residues. V was clipped by 9 bases and J by 0 bases; unmatched bases: 8. Germline V lookup: CDR1 LNHDA, CDR2 SQIVND (reference sequence).